This record covers a single T cell receptor (beta chain). This record comes from a study of CXCR3-negative and CXCR3-positive naive CD8 T cells. Each TRB cDNA library was prepared by 5' RACE (with UMI labels). Following a re-call of the 5' RACE reads, TCRdb has one entry per CDR3 protein and lacks DNA. This table holds under 9,000 distinct CDR3 sequences. CDR1 is MNHNY and CDR2 is SVGAGI in the germline V gene (reference sequence). There are 16 residues in the CDR3. This sequence originates from a human donor in good health. Some clones in this sample may be carry-over from other donors' samples. This chain connects TRBV6-6 to TRBJ2-5; lacking DNA, the TRBD2 call made by TCRdb goes unchecked. The specimen sequenced was naive CXCR3- CD8+ T cells from blood. Subset: CD45RO-CCR7+CD27+CD95- naive CD8+ T cells lacking CXCR3 (TNR3-). This chain's CDR3 is CASSYLLAGGQETQYF.